The 17 T cell receptor beta chains below all came from one sample that was sequenced in a study of shared clonotypes between healthy human individuals. Measured with immunoSEQ multiplex PCR; TCRdb has only the in-frame clones, and not every one. The data hold roughly 220,000 clones, with just over 65% observed a single time. The material sequenced was memory CD4+ T cells sorted from blood. Subset specified: CD45RA-negative fraction. The receptors were gathered from a man aged 25-40 years in good health.

This sequence joins TRBV18 and TRBJ2-5; 7 bases agree with TRBD1. After removal of 2 bases from V and 9 bases from J, the junction contained 6 bases not matched to a gene. Germline loops: CDR1 KGHSH, CDR2 LQKENI. The CDR3 totals 13 residues. CDR3 region: CASSPDYQGAQYF. The CDR3 bases are TGTGCCAGCTCACCAGACTACCAGGGGGCCCAGTACTTC. Variable domain in full (rest from reference TRBV18 and TRBJ2-5): NAGVMQNPRHLVRRRGQEARLRCSPMKGHSHVYWYRQLPEEGLKFMVYLQKENIIDESGMPKERFSAEFPKEGPSILRIQQVVRGDSAAYFCASSPDYQGAQYFGPGTRLLVL.

The chain uses TRBV28 and TRBJ2-7; no definite D call. CDR3 length equals 13 residues. The germline V and J ends were trimmed by 6 bases and 0 bases, with 9 bases remaining between them. Germline V gene sequence: CDR1 MDHEN, CDR2 SYDVKM. CDR3 sequence: CASRKGSSYEQYF. CDR3 nucleotides: TGTGCCAGCAGAAAAGGGTCCTCCTACGAGCAGTACTTC.

In this sample, this clone turned up a few times. This sequence joins TRBV29-1 and TRBJ2-1, with a tentative D call TRBD1 (5 bases). The CDR3 consists of 13 residues. Trimming removed 6 bases from V and 13 bases from J, with 22 bases in between. The V gene's germline CDR1 is SQVTM and CDR2 ANQGSEA. In DNA form, the CDR3 reads TGCAGCGTCGGCTCCGACAGAGAGTGGGGTCAGTTCTTC. This codes for CSVGSDREWGQFF.

The rearrangement links TRBV5-4 to TRBJ2-7; D uncertain. The V and J ends lost 2 bases and 2 bases respectively, with 11 bases between them. There are 14 residues in the CDR3. Germline V gene sequence: CDR1 SGHNT, CDR2 YYREEE (reference sequence). In DNA form, the CDR3 reads TGTGCCAGCAGCTTTAAAGGGTTGCCCTACGAGCAGTACTTC. It yields the protein CASSFKGLPYEQYF.

This clone was found once. This rearrangement joins TRBV27 to TRBJ2-3, with D tentatively TRBD2 (6 bases). The V end was cut by 4 bases, the J end by 3 bases, with 11 bases between. Germline V gene lookup returns CDR1 MNHEY and CDR2 SMNVEV (reference sequence). This CDR3 is 14 amino acids long. CDR3 protein: CASSSGSMTDTQYF. The CDR3 DNA follows: TGTGCCAGCAGTTCCGGGAGCATGACAGATACGCAGTATTTT.

The chain couples TRBV19 to TRBJ2-7; TRBD2 agrees at 7 bases. V was clipped by 2 bases and J by 2 bases; unmatched bases: 6. This CDR3 is built from 15 residues. Germline assignment: CDR1 LNHDA and CDR2 SQIVND (reference sequence). The CDR3 region has the DNA TGTGCCAGTAGTATACTAGCGGCTGCTACCTACGAGCAGTACTTC. It codes for CASSILAAATYEQYF.

The genes are TRBV28 and TRBJ1-5; TRBD1 aligns across 7 bases. The germline CDR1 and CDR2 sequences are MDHEN and SYDVKM. Germline trimming cut 6 bases from V and 4 bases from J; bases unmatched to any gene: 12. The CDR3 loop spans 16 amino acids. The CDR3 spells CASRSGGRRNNQPQHF. The CDR3 DNA sequence: TGTGCCAGCAGGTCAGGGGGTCGGCGTAATAATCAGCCCCAGCATTTT.

This clone was detected many times. The V and J genes are TRBV2 and TRBJ1-5; possible D gene TRBD1, 6 bases. The CDR3 consists of 15 residues. The germline gives CDR1 SNHLY, CDR2 FYNNEI. With 6 bases removed from V and 0 bases from J, the gap between germline ends came to 12 bases. The CDR3 here is CASSAGTFSNQPQHF. For the CDR3, the DNA is TGTGCCAGCAGCGCCGGGACATTTAGCAATCAGCCCCAGCATTTT.

This chain links TRBV19 with TRBJ1-1, with 7 bases lining up with TRBD1. CDR3 length equals 14 residues. The ends lost 6 bases at V and 6 bases at J; junction bases unmatched: 10. Per the germline V gene, CDR1 is LNHDA and CDR2 is SQIVND (reference sequence). The CDR3 region has the DNA TGTGCCAGTAGGACAGGGAGTGAGGGCCCTGAAGCTTTCTTT. It specifies CASRTGSEGPEAFF.

The V call is TRBV6-5, the J call TRBJ2-7; TRBD2 aligns across 7 bases. J lost 2 bases, V lost 4 bases, and 5 bases had no gene match. The length of the CDR3 is 14 residues. The germline V gene has CDR1 MNHEY and CDR2 SVGAGI. The CDR3 nucleotides are TGTGCCAGCAGTTCTCCTAGCGGCGCCTACGAGCAGTACTTC. It translates to CASSSPSGAYEQYF.

The rearrangement uses TRBV7-8 and TRBJ2-7; D is unresolved. The germline gives CDR1 SGHVS, CDR2 FQNEAQ. Trimming pared 2 bases from V and 1 base from J, leaving 6 bases between. The CDR3 runs to 13 residues. The CDR3 nucleotides are TGTGCCAGCAGCTTACCCGTATCCTACGAGCAGTACTTC. It encodes CASSLPVSYEQYF.

This clone was counted a few times. The V call is TRBV14, the J call TRBJ2-3, with D possibly TRBD1 on 5 matching bases. The CDR3 consists of 15 residues. CDR1 and CDR2 (germline): SGHDN, FVKESK. The V gene lost 0 bases and the J gene lost 2 bases, with 9 bases spanning the gap. CDR3 sequence: CASSQDMDNTDTQYF. As DNA, the CDR3 is TGTGCCAGCAGCCAAGATATGGACAACACAGATACGCAGTATTTT.

V usage is TRBV2 and J usage is TRBJ1-1; perhaps TRBD1 as D (5 bases). CDR3 size: 14 residues. Germline V CDR1 and CDR2: SNHLY, FYNNEI. The V end lost 2 bases, the J end lost 0 bases, and 7 bases lay between the germline ends. Here the CDR3 reads CASSELGVNTEAFF. The CDR3 coding sequence is TGTGCCAGCAGTGAACTGGGGGTGAACACTGAAGCTTTCTTT.

The chain uses TRBV7-2 and TRBJ2-6, with unresolved D. The V end lost 3 bases, the J end lost 1 base, and 7 bases lay between the germline ends. Germline V gene sequence: CDR1 SGHTA, CDR2 FQGNSA. The CDR3 spans 15 residues. The CDR3 spells CASSFFGSGANVLTF. CDR3 nucleotides: TGTGCCAGCAGCTTCTTCGGGTCTGGGGCCAACGTCCTGACTTTC.

This clone was counted a single time. J is TRBJ2-7 and V is TRBV7-6, with D possibly matching TRBD2 (5 bases). Deletions cut 5 bases from V and 4 bases from J, with 6 bases between. The CDR3 is 11 residues long. Germline V gene data show CDR1 as SGHVS and CDR2 as FNYEAQ. CDR3 amino acids: CASSPGYEQYF. In nucleotides, the CDR3 is TGTGCCAGCAGCCCGGGATACGAGCAGTACTTC. Full variable domain (remainder filled in from reference TRBV7-6 and TRBJ2-7): GAGVSQSPRYKVTKRGQDVALRCDPISGHVSLYWYRQALGQGPEFLTYFNYEAQQDKSGLPNDRFSAERPEGSISTLTIQRTEQRDSAMYRCASSPGYEQYFGPGTRLTVT.

This clone has more than one count but fewer than ten. The V gene is TRBV28, the J gene TRBJ1-5; D is ambiguous. This CDR3 has 12 residues. The germline gives CDR1 MDHEN, CDR2 SYDVKM. V lost 4 bases and J 6 bases, leaving 7 bases between the germline ends. The CDR3 nucleotides are TGTGCCAGCAGTTCACAAGGTCAGCCCCAGCATTTT. Protein product: CASSSQGQPQHF.

The chain joins TRBV30 to TRBJ2-2; D perhaps matches TRBD2 (6 bases). Germline-derived CDR1 and CDR2 are GTSNPN and SVGIG (reference sequence). This CDR3 spans 15 amino acids. With 1 base removed from V and 3 bases from J, the gap between germline ends came to 12 bases. CDR3 in amino acids: CAWSGGSGYTGELFF. The CDR3 nucleotides read TGTGCCTGGAGTGGAGGTAGCGGCTACACCGGGGAGCTGTTTTTT.